This T cell receptor (beta chain) was profiled in a study of blood T cell repertoires in COVID-19. The wider study: Samples representing acute and convalescent COVID-19 were sourced from the United States, Italy and Spain. Sample material is recorded as cDNA or gDNA derived from T cells, B-cell-depleted T cells, or PBMCs.

Per the study methods: Amplified reference gene primers provided the basis for estimating nucleated cell counts. Profiled with immunoSEQ multiplex PCR; TCRdb holds only in-frame clones, not every one. D and trimming were read from the DNA, whereas the V and J calls and clone size are those reported in that table. The profile shows under 250,000 clones, 75% to 90% of them singletons. Per germline, CDR1 LGHDT and CDR2 YNNKEL (reference sequence). The CDR3 sequence is 13 residues long. The V end lost 5 bases, the J end lost 3 bases, and 10 bases lay between the germline ends. The genes are TRBV3-1 (or the pseudogene TRBV3-2) and TRBJ1-1, with TRBD1 as a possible D gene (5 bases). The sequenced material came from peripheral blood. This sequence originates from a woman aged 65 to 85 with active or convalescent COVID-19. The CDR3 bases are TGTGCCAGCAGCAGCCGACAGTACACTGAAGCTTTCTTT. It specifies CASSSRQYTEAFF.